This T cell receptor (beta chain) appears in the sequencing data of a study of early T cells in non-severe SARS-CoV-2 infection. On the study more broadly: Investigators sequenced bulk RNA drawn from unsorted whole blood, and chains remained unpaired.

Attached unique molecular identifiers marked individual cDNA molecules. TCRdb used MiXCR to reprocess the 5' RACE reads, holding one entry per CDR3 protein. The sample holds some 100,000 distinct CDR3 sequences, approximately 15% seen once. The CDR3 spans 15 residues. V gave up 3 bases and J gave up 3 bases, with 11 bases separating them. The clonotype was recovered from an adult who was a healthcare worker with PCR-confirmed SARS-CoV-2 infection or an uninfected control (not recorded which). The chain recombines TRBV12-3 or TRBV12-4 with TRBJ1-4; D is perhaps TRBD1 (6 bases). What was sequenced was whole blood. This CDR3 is CASSLVRGSNEKLFF. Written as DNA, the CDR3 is TGTGCCAGCAGTTTGGTCAGGGGCTCTAATGAAAAACTGTTTTTT.